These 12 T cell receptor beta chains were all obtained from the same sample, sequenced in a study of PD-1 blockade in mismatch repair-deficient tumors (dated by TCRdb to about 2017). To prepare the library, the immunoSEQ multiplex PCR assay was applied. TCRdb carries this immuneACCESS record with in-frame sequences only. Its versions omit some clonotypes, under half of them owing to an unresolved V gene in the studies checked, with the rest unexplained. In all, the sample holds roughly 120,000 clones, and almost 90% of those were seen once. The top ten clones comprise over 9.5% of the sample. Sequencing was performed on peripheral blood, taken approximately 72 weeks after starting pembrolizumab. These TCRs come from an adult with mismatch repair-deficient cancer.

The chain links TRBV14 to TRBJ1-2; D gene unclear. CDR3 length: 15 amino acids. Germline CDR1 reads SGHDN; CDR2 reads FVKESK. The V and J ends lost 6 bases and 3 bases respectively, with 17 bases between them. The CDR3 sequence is CASRSSVGPDYGYTF. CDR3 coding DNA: TGTGCCAGCAGGAGTTCGGTCGGGCCGGACTATGGCTACACCTTC.

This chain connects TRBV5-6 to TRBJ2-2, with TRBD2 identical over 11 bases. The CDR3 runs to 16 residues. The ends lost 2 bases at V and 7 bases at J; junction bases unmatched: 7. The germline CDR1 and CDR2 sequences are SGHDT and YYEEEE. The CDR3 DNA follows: TGTGCCAGCAGCTTTACTAGCGGGAGCTACGGCGGGGAGCTGTTTTTT. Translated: CASSFTSGSYGGELFF.

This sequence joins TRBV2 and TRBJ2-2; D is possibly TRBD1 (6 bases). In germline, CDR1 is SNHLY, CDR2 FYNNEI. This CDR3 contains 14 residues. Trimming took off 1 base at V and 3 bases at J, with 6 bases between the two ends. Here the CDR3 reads CASSEGGHTGELFF. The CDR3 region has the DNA TGTGCCAGCAGTGAAGGGGGGCACACCGGGGAGCTGTTTTTT.

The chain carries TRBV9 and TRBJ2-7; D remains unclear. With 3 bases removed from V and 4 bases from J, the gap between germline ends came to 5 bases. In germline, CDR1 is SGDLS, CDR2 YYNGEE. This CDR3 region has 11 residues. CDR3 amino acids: CASSAGYEQYF. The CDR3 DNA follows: TGTGCCAGCAGCGCAGGATACGAGCAGTACTTC.

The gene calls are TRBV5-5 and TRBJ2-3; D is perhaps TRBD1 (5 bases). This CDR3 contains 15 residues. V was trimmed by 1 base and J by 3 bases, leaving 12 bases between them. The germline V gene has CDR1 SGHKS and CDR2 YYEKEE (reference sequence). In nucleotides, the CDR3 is TGTGCCAGCAGCTTGACGGCCAGGGCGACAGATACGCAGTATTTT. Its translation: CASSLTARATDTQYF.

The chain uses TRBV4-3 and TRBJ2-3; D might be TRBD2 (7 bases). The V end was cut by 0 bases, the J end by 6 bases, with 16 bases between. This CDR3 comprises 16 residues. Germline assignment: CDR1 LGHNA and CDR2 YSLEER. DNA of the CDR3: TGCGCCAGCAGCCAAGAGGCGACCCGGGGGGCCGATACGCAGTATTTT. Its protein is CASSQEATRGADTQYF.

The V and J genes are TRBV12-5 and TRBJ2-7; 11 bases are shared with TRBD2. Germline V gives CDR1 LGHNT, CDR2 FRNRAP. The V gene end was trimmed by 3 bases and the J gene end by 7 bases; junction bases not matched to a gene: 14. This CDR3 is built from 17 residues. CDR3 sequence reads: CASGFLAGGPQVWEQYF. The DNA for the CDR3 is TGTGCTAGTGGTTTCTTAGCGGGAGGGCCCCAGGTATGGGAGCAGTACTTC.

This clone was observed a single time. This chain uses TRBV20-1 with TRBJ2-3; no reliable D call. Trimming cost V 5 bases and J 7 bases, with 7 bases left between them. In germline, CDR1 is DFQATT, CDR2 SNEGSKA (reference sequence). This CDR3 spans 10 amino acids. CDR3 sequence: CSAQTYTQYF. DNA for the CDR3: TGCAGTGCTCAAACCTATACGCAGTATTTT.

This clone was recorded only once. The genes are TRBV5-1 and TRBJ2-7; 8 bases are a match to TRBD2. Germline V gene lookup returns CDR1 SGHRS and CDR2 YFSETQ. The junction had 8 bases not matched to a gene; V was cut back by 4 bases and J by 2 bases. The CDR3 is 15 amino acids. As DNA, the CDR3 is TGCGCCAGCAGCCATCCCTTCGGGGGGGCCTACGAGCAGTACTTC. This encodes CASSHPFGGAYEQYF.

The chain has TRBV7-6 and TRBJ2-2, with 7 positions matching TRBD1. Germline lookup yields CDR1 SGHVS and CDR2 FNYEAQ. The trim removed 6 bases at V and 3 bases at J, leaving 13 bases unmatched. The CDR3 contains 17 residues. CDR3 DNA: TGTGCCAGCAGACACACCGAGGGGACAGTGGACACCGGGGAGCTGTTTTTT. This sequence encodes CASRHTEGTVDTGELFF.

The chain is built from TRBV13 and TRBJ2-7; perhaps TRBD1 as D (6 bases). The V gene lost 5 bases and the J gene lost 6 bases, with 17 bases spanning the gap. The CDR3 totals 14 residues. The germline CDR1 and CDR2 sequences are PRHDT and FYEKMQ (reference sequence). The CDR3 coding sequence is TGTGCCAGCAGCCCGGAACAGGGAGTGAGCGAGCAGTACTTC. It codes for CASSPEQGVSEQYF.

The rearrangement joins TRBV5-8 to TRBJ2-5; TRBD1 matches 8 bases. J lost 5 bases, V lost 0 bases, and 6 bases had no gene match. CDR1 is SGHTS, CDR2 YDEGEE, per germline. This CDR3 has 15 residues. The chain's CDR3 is CASSLDPGGRETQYF. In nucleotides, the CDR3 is TGTGCCAGCAGCTTGGACCCAGGGGGCCGGGAGACCCAGTACTTC.